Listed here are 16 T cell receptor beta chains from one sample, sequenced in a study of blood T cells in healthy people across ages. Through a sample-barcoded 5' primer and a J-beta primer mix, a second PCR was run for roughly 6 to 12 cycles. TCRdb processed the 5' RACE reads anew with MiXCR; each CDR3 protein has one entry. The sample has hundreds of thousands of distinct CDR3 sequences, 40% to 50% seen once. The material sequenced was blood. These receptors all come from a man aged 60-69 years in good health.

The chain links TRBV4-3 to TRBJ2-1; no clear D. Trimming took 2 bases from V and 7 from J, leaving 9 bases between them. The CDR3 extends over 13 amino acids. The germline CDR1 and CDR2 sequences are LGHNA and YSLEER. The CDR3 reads CASSQLQGNEQFF. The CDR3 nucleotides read TGCGCCAGCAGCCAATTACAAGGGAATGAGCAGTTCTTC.

Here the CDR3 DNA reads TGTGCCAGCTCACAACAAGGGTTTACGGACACTGAAGCTTTCTTT. This codes for CASSQQGFTDTEAFF. The chain joins TRBV18 to TRBJ1-1; D ambiguous. V lost 4 bases to trimming and J lost 3 bases, with 15 bases between them. The CDR3 is 15 amino acids. Germline V gene lookup returns CDR1 KGHSH and CDR2 LQKENI.

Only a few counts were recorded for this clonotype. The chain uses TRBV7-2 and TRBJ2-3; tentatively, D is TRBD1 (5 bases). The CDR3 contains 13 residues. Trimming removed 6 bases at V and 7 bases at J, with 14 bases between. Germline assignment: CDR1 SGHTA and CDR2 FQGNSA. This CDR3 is CASSLQQVNTQYF. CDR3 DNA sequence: TGTGCCAGCAGTTTACAACAGGTGAATACGCAGTATTTT.

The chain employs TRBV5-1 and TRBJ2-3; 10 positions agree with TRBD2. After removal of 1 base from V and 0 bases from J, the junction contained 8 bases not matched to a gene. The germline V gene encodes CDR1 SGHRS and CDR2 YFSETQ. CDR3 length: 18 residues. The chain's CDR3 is CASSLRVAGGSSTDTQYF. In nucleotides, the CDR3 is TGCGCCAGCAGCTTGCGGGTAGCGGGAGGCTCTAGCACAGATACGCAGTATTTT. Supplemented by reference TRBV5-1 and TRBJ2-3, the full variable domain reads KAGVTQTPRYLIKTRGQQVTLSCSPISGHRSVSWYQQTPGQGLQFLFEYFSETQRNKGNFPGRFSGRQFSNSRSEMNVSTLELGDSALYLCASSLRVAGGSSTDTQYFGPGTRLTVL.

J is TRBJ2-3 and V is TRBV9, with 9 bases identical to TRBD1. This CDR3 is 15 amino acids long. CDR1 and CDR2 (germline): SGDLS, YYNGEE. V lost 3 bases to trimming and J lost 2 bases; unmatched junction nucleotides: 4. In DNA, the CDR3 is TGTGCCAGCAGCGCCGGGACAGGGATCACAGATACGCAGTATTTT. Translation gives CASSAGTGITDTQYF.

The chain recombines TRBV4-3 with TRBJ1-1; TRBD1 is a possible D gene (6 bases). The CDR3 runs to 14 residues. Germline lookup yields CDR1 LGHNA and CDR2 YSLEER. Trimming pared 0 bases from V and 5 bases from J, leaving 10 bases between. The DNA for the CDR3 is TGCGCCAGCAGCCAAGAGAGGACAGTTACTGAAGCTTTCTTT. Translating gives CASSQERTVTEAFF.

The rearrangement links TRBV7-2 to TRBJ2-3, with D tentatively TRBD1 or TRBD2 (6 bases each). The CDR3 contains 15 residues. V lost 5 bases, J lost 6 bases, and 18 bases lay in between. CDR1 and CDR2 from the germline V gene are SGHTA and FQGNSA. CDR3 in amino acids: CASSLKGGSADTQYF. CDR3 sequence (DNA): TGTGCCAGCAGCCTAAAGGGGGGTTCGGCGGATACGCAGTATTTT.

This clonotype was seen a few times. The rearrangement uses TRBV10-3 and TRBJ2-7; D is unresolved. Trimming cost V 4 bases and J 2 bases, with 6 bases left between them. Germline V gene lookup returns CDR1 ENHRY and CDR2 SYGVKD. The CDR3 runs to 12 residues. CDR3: CAISGQAYEQYF. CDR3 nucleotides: TGTGCCATCAGTGGTCAAGCCTACGAGCAGTACTTC.

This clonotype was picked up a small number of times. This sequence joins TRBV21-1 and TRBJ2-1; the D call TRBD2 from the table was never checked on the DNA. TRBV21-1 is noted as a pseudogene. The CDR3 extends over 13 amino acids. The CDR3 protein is CAASGGGYNEQFF. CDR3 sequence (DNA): TGTGCCGCTAGTGGGGGGGGCTACAATGAGCAGTTCTTC.

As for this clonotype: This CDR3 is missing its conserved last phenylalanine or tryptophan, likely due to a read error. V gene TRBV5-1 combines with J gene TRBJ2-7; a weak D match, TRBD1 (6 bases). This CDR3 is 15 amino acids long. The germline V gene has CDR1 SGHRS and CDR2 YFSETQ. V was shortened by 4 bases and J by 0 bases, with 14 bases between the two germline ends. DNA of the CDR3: TGCGCCAGCAGCGAAGAGCCGACAGGCTCCTACGAGCAGTACATC. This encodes CASSEEPTGSYEQYI.

The CDR3 bases are TGTGCCAGCAGTGAAACTCCCGCGGGGGAGCAGTACTTC. This translates into CASSETPAGEQYF. The rearrangement joins TRBV6-1 to TRBJ2-5; 7 bases are shared with TRBD2. This CDR3 is built from 13 residues. The V segment lost 2 bases and the J segment 11 bases; nucleotides outside the gene matches: 8. The germline V gene has CDR1 MNHNS and CDR2 SASEGT.

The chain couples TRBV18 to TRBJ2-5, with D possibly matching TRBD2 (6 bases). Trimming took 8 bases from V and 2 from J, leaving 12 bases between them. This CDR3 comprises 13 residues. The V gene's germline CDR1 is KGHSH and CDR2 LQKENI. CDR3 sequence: CASTSSVQETQYF. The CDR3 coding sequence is TGTGCCAGCACATCTAGCGTACAAGAGACCCAGTACTTC.

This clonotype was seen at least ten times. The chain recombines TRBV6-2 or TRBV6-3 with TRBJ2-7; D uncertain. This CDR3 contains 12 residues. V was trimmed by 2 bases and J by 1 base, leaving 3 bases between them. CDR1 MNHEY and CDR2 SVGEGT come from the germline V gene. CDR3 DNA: TGTGCCAGCAGTTACCGATCCTACGAGCAGTACTTC. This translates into CASSYRSYEQYF.

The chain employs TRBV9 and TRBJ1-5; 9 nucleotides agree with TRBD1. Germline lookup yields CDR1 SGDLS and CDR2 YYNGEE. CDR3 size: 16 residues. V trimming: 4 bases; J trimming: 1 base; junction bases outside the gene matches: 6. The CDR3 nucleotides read TGTGCCAGCAGCAAAGGGACAGGGACGAGCAATCAGCCCCAGCATTTT. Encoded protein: CASSKGTGTSNQPQHF.

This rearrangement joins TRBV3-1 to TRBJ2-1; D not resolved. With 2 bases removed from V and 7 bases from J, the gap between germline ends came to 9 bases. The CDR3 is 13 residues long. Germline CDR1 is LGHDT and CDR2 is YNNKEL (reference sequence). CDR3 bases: TGTGCCAGCAGCCAAACGCACAGTAATGAGCAGTTCTTC. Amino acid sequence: CASSQTHSNEQFF.

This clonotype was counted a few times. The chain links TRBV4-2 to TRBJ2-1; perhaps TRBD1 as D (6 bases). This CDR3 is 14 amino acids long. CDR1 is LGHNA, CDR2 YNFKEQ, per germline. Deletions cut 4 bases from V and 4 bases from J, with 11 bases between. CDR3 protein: CASSPGHKYNEQFF. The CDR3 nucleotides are TGTGCCAGCAGCCCGGGACATAAGTACAATGAGCAGTTCTTC.